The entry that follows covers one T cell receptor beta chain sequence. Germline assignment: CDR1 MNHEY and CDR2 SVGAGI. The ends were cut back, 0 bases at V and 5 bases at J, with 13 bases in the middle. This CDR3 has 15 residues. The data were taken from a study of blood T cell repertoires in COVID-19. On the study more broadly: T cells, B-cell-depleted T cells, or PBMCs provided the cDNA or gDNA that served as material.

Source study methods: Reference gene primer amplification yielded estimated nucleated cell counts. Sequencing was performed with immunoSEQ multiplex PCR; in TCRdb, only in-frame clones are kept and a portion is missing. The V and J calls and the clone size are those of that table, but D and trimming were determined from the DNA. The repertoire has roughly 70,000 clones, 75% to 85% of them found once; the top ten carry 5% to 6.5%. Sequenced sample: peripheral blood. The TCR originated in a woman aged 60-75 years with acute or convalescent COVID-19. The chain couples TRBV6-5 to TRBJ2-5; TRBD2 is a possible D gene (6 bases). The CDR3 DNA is TGTGCCAGCAGTTACTCCTTCGGGGGAAGGGAGACCCAGTACTTC. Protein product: CASSYSFGGRETQYF.